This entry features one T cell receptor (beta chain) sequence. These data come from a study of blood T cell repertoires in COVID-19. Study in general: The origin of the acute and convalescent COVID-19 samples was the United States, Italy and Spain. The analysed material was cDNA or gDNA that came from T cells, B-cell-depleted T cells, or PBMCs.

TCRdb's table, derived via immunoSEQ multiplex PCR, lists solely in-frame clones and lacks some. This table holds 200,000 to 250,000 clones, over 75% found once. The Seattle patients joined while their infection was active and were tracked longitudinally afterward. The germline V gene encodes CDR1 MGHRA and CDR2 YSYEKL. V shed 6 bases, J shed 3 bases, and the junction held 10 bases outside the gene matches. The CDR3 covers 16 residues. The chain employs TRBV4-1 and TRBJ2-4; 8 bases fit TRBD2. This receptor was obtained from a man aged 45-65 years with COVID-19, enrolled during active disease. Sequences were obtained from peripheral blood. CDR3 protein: CASSHTGGADKNIQYF. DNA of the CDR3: TGCGCCAGCAGTCATACCGGGGGGGCGGACAAAAACATTCAGTACTTC.